The rows below give T cell receptor beta chains drawn from one sample of a study of OX40 agonist ivuxolimab in advanced cancers. This table comes from immunoSEQ multiplex PCR, and its TCRdb copy is limited to in-frame clones, with some not included. Among around 67,000 clones listed, 70% to 90% were seen once. The sequencing here drew on CD4+ or CD8+ T cells sorted from blood, taken in a trial of the OX40 agonist ivuxolimab. These receptors all come from an adult with an advanced solid tumor such as melanoma, head and neck, liver or kidney cancer. CDR3s include the opening cysteine and the closing phenylalanine or tryptophan. D genes are given only for firm matches. Size is omitted from some rows. Given values are once, few, many or a class for expanded clones.

size: .; V: TRBV27; J: TRBJ2-7; D: .; DNA: TGTGCCAGCAGTTTTGGGGGGGCGAGAATAATGCAGGGCCGCGCCTACGAGCAGTACTTC; CDR3: CASSFGGARIMQGRAYEQYF
size: .; V: TRBV7-6; J: TRBJ1-6; D: .; DNA: TGTGCCAGCAGCTTAGGGGGGGATAATTCACCCCTCCACTTT; CDR3: CASSLGGDNSPLHF
size: .; V: TRBV5-1; J: TRBJ2-3; D: .; DNA: TGCGCCAGCAGCTTGGCGACCCAAACAGATACGCAGTATTTT; CDR3: CASSLATQTDTQYF
size: .; V: TRBV6-1; J: TRBJ2-5; D: TRBD2; DNA: TGTGCCAGCAGTGATGCGGGGGGGCCTTGGGAGACCCAGTACTTC; CDR3: CASSDAGGPWETQYF
size: .; V: TRBV28; J: TRBJ2-7; D: .; DNA: TGTGCCAGCAGTACAGAGATCTGGGACTTCCTGGAGCAGTACTTC; CDR3: CASSTEIWDFLEQYF
size: .; V: TRBV2; J: TRBJ2-5; D: .; DNA: TGTGCCAGCAGTGAAGCGCTTCAGGGTGGGGAGACCCAGTACTTC; CDR3: CASSEALQGGETQYF
size: .; V: TRBV5-1; J: TRBJ2-7; D: .; DNA: TGCGCCAGCAGCTTGGACCTGACTTACTCCTACGAGCAGTACTTC; CDR3: CASSLDLTYSYEQYF
size: .; V: TRBV2; J: TRBJ2-1; D: TRBD1; DNA: TGTGCCAGCAGTGACAGGGGGACCTACAATGAGCAGTTCTTC; CDR3: CASSDRGTYNEQFF
size: .; V: TRBV6-6; J: TRBJ1-6; D: .; DNA: TGTGCCAGTAAAGACTCCTATAATTCACCCCTCCACTTT; CDR3: CASKDSYNSPLHF
size: few; V: TRBV5-6; J: TRBJ1-1; D: .; DNA: TGTGCCAGCAGCGCGGGTACCGGCAGAACGAACACTGAAGCTTTCTTT; CDR3: CASSAGTGRTNTEAFF
size: .; V: TRBV9; J: TRBJ1-1; D: .; DNA: TGTGCCAGCAGCGTAGAGGGGGAAGCTCATCCGAACACTGAAGCTTTCTTT; CDR3: CASSVEGEAHPNTEAFF
size: .; V: TRBV7-2; J: TRBJ2-7; D: .; DNA: TGTGCCAGCACAAGGTCAGGACCTTACGAGCAGTACTTC; CDR3: CASTRSGPYEQYF
size: .; V: TRBV6-5; J: TRBJ2-7; D: TRBD1; DNA: TGTGCCAGCAGCACCCAGGACAGGTTCTCCTACGAGCAGTACTTC; CDR3: CASSTQDRFSYEQYF
size: .; V: TRBV23-1; J: TRBJ1-1; D: .; DNA: TGCGCCAGCAGAAGACAGGCAGAGAACACTGAAGCTTTCTTT; CDR3: CASRRQAENTEAFF
size: once; V: TRBV5-1; J: TRBJ1-4; D: .; DNA: TGCGCCAGCAGCTTGAGGGCGAGCGATGAAAAACTGTTTTTT; CDR3: CASSLRASDEKLFF
size: .; V: TRBV7-3; J: TRBJ2-2; D: .; DNA: TGTGCCAGCAGCCTTGGGACGAACACCGGGGAGCTGTTTTTT; CDR3: CASSLGTNTGELFF
size: .; V: TRBV4-1; J: TRBJ2-3; D: TRBD2; DNA: TGCGCCAGCAGCCAGGGCCGACTAGCGGGAGGGACCGATACGCAGTATTTT; CDR3: CASSQGRLAGGTDTQYF
size: .; V: TRBV18; J: TRBJ1-2; D: TRBD1; DNA: TGTGCCAGCTCGTCCGGGACAGGGTTAGGGGCCTATGGCTACACCTTC; CDR3: CASSSGTGLGAYGYTF
size: .; V: TRBV6-4; J: TRBJ2-5; D: TRBD2; DNA: TGTGCCAGCAGAGAACCGGGACTAGCAGAGCGGGAGACCCAGTACTTC; CDR3: CASREPGLAERETQYF
size: .; V: TRBV7-9; J: TRBJ1-1; D: TRBD1; DNA: TGTGCCAGCAGCCCCGACAGGGGAGGCACTGAAGCTTTCTTT; CDR3: CASSPDRGGTEAFF
size: .; V: TRBV11-2; J: TRBJ2-7; D: .; DNA: TGTGCCAGCAGCTTAGAATTGACTCCTAGCTCCTACGAGCAGTACTTC; CDR3: CASSLELTPSSYEQYF
size: .; V: TRBV30; J: TRBJ2-3; D: .; DNA: TGTGCCTGGAACCAAAGGACTAGGGGGCCAGATACGCAGTATTTT; CDR3: CAWNQRTRGPDTQYF
size: .; V: TRBV11-2; J: TRBJ1-2; D: .; DNA: TGTGCCAGCAGCTTAGAACAGAACTATGGCTACACCTTC; CDR3: CASSLEQNYGYTF
size: .; V: TRBV7-2; J: TRBJ1-3; D: .; DNA: TGTGCCAGCAGCCAAGGCTGGAGCTCTGGAAACACCATATATTTT; CDR3: CASSQGWSSGNTIYF
size: .; V: TRBV5-1; J: TRBJ1-1; D: .; DNA: TGCGCCAGCAGCTTCCAGGCTTTTGGGGGCACTGAAGCTTTCTTT; CDR3: CASSFQAFGGTEAFF
size: .; V: TRBV9; J: TRBJ1-6; D: TRBD1; DNA: TGTGCCAGCAGCGTAGACAGGGGAAATTCACCCCTCCACTTT; CDR3: CASSVDRGNSPLHF
size: once; V: TRBV7-9; J: TRBJ2-7; D: TRBD1; DNA: TGTGCCAGCAGCTTTTGGGACAGGCCCCACGAGCAGTACTTC; CDR3: CASSFWDRPHEQYF
size: .; V: TRBV10-2; J: TRBJ1-1; D: TRBD1; DNA: TGCGCCAGCAGTGAGGGATACAGGGGTAGCACTGAAGCTTTCTTT; CDR3: CASSEGYRGSTEAFF
size: .; V: TRBV29-1; J: TRBJ2-5; D: TRBD2; DNA: TGCAGCGCCCGGTCGACTAGCCTTAAAGAGACCCAGTACTTC; CDR3: CSARSTSLKETQYF
size: .; V: TRBV4-3; J: TRBJ2-2; D: .; DNA: TGCGCCAGCAGTTTCAGGTCGCACACCGGGGAGCTGTTTTTT; CDR3: CASSFRSHTGELFF
size: few; V: TRBV7-2; J: TRBJ2-7; D: .; DNA: TGTGCCAGCAGCTTGGGGGGCCGTTATACCTACGAGCAGTACTTC; CDR3: CASSLGGRYTYEQYF
size: once; V: TRBV6-5; J: TRBJ1-1; D: .; DNA: TGTGCCAGCAGGGAGAGGACGGGGAGAGAAGCTTTCTTT; CDR3: CASRERTGREAFF
size: .; V: TRBV7-8; J: TRBJ2-7; D: .; DNA: TGTGCCAGCAGCTTAGGGGACTCCTACGAGCAGTACTTC; CDR3: CASSLGDSYEQYF